This entry lists 6 T cell receptor beta chains sequenced from one sample in a study of T-cell memory formation after mild COVID-19. TCRdb processed the 5' RACE reads anew with MiXCR; each CDR3 protein has one entry. The sample records roughly 350,000 distinct CDR3 sequences, around 28% being singletons. The sample consisted of PBMCs or a T cell subset sorted from them (not recorded which). Every receptor here comes from an adult woman who had mild COVID-19 (a few samples of this study predate the infection). Cell type and time point are not known.

This clonotype was seen a handful of times. The V call is TRBV20-1, the J call TRBJ2-1; 7 bases line up with TRBD2. The CDR3 totals 14 residues. V was clipped by 1 base and J by 5 bases; unmatched bases: 5. The germline CDR1 and CDR2 sequences are DFQATT and SNEGSKA (reference sequence). This CDR3 reads CSARATSLNNEQFF. The DNA of the CDR3 is TGCAGTGCTAGAGCGACTAGCCTAAACAATGAGCAGTTCTTC.

This clonotype was observed many times. This sequence joins TRBV4-1 and TRBJ2-2, with D unclear. The CDR3 runs to 16 residues. Per germline, CDR1 MGHRA and CDR2 YSYEKL. Trimming left V 1 base short and J 3 bases short, with 12 bases between. CDR3: CASSQGHNGDTGELFF. The DNA for the CDR3 is TGCGCCAGCAGCCAAGGACACAATGGGGACACCGGGGAGCTGTTTTTT.

The chain joins TRBV11-2 to TRBJ2-1; TRBD2 is a possible D gene (5 bases). Germline V lookup: CDR1 SGHAT, CDR2 FQNNGV. Between the trimmed V and J ends, which lost 6 bases and 7 bases, there was a span of 16 bases. CDR3 size: 14 residues. In DNA form, the CDR3 reads TGTGCCAGCAGTTTCCTCCTAGCTAAAAATGAGCAGTTCTTC. Amino acids: CASSFLLAKNEQFF.

This clonotype was observed a few times. CDR3 DNA: TGCGCCAGCAGTGAGCGAATGCTAGCGGTTGGAAATGGCGCGCAGTTCTTC. Translated: CASSERMLAVGNGAQFF. The chain joins TRBV10-2 to TRBJ2-1; 7 bases fit TRBD2. The germline gives CDR1 WSHSY, CDR2 SAAADI. The CDR3 covers 17 residues. The ends lost 2 bases at V and 12 bases at J; junction bases unmatched: 19.

A few counts support this clonotype. V usage is TRBV29-1 and J usage is TRBJ2-3; D call uncertain. Germline V lookup: CDR1 SQVTM, CDR2 ANQGSEA. V shed 6 bases and J shed 0 bases, with 4 bases lying between them. The CDR3 runs 11 residues. This CDR3 is CSVGSTDTQYF. CDR3 DNA: TGCAGCGTCGGGAGCACAGATACGCAGTATTTT.

This clonotype occurred a few times. CDR3 DNA sequence: TGTGCCAGCAGTACAGGTGCTCCTAGCAATCAGCCCCAGCATTTT. Its translation: CASSTGAPSNQPQHF. This sequence joins TRBV27 and TRBJ1-5; D may be TRBD1 (5 bases). CDR3 length: 15 amino acids. Trimming left V 5 bases short and J 0 bases short, with 11 bases between. The germline V gene encodes CDR1 MNHEY and CDR2 SMNVEV (reference sequence).